This T cell receptor (beta chain) was obtained from a study of T cell changes during pregnancy in multiple sclerosis. TCRdb's table, derived via immunoSEQ multiplex PCR, lists solely in-frame clones and lacks some. The sample has 30,000 to 45,000 clones; around 89% are singletons. This CDR3 contains 15 residues. V shed 6 bases, J shed 7 bases, and the junction held 11 bases outside the gene matches. Looked up from germline, CDR1 is SGHDT and CDR2 is YYEEEE. This chain uses TRBV5-6 with TRBJ2-1; the match to TRBD1 covers 9 bases. The input for sequencing was CD8+ T cells from peripheral blood mononuclear cells, taken in the third trimester of pregnancy. The receptor's source is a female donor with multiple sclerosis, enrolled in a pregnancy study. CDR3 sequence: CASNSRDRALNEQFF. CDR3 coding DNA: TGTGCCAGCAACTCCCGGGACAGGGCTTTGAATGAGCAGTTCTTC.